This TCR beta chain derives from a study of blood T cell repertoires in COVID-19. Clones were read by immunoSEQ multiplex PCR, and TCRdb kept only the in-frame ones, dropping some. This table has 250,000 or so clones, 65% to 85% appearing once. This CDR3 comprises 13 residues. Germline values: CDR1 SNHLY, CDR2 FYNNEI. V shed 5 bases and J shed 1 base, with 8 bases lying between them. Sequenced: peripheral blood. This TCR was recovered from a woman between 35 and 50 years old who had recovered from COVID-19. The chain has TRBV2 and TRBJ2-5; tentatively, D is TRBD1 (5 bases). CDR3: CASSLDSQETQYF. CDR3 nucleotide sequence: TGTGCCAGCAGTCTCGACAGCCAAGAGACCCAGTACTTC. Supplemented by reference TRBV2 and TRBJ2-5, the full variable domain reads EPEVTQTPSHQVTQMGQEVILRCVPISNHLYFYWYRQILGQKVEFLVSFYNNEISEKSEIFDDQFSVERPDGSNFTLKIRSTKLEDSAMYFCASSLDSQETQYFGPGTRLLVL.